Shown below are 10 T cell receptor beta chains from a single sample sequenced in a study of Ad26.COV2.S vaccination and SARS-CoV-2 variants. The treatment here: around 19 received Ad26.COV2.S at low or high dose, single or two shots; roughly 5 received placebo; per-sample allocation not given. Day 63 after the first injection of vaccine or placebo was the sampling time. Measured with immunoSEQ multiplex PCR; TCRdb has only the in-frame clones, and not every one. This sample carries about 380,000 clones, approximately 83% of them seen once, and the ten largest clones take more than 7%. The sequencing here drew on peripheral blood, taken in a trial of Ad26.COV2.S vaccine versus placebo. Receptors were obtained from a person between 18 and 65 years old who received the Ad26.COV2.S COVID-19 vaccine or a placebo.

In its sample, this clone was seen once. The gene calls are TRBV19 and TRBJ2-3, with 13 bases lining up with TRBD2. Germline loops: CDR1 LNHDA, CDR2 SQIVND (reference sequence). Unmatched junction bases numbered 8, after V lost 6 bases and J lost 8 bases. The CDR3 is made up of 15 amino acids. CDR3 sequence: CASSLWTSGGSTQYF. Here the CDR3 DNA reads TGTGCCAGTAGCCTATGGACTAGCGGGGGCTCTACGCAGTATTTT.

The chain uses TRBV11-3 and TRBJ2-3; no reliable D call. Germline values: CDR1 SGHNT, CDR2 YENEEA. V was clipped by 5 bases and J by 4 bases, with 7 bases between them. The CDR3 sequence is 12 residues long. This chain's CDR3 is CASSRSPDTQYF. CDR3 bases: TGTGCCAGCAGCCGCTCCCCAGATACGCAGTATTTT.

The chain uses TRBV15 and TRBJ2-7; D is unresolved. The germline V and J ends were trimmed by 0 bases and 4 bases, with 7 bases remaining between them. Germline assignment: CDR1 LNHNV and CDR2 YYDKDF (reference sequence). The CDR3 runs 13 residues. The CDR3 region has the DNA TGTGCCACCAGCAGAGATATGCGGTACGAGCAGTACTTC. The encoded protein is CATSRDMRYEQYF.

The V and J genes are TRBV6-5 and TRBJ1-1; TRBD1 might be the D (5 bases). With 6 bases removed from V and 3 bases from J, the gap between germline ends came to 17 bases. The CDR3 extends over 15 amino acids. The germline V gene has CDR1 MNHEY and CDR2 SVGAGI. The CDR3 protein is CASSRTGIRYTEAFF. Here the CDR3 DNA reads TGTGCCAGCAGCCGAACAGGTATCCGGTACACTGAAGCTTTCTTT.

The chain uses TRBV2 and TRBJ2-7; D remains ambiguous. Looked up from germline, CDR1 is SNHLY and CDR2 is FYNNEI. CDR3 size: 14 residues. Deletions cut 3 bases from V and 1 base from J, with 10 bases between. Here the CDR3 reads CASSEARSSYEQYF. The CDR3 DNA follows: TGTGCCAGCAGTGAGGCTAGAAGTTCCTACGAGCAGTACTTC.

The chain has TRBV6-4 and TRBJ1-5; D remains unclear. This CDR3 contains 13 residues. Trimming stripped 5 bases from V and 5 bases from J, with 10 bases between. Germline lookup yields CDR1 MRHNA and CDR2 SNTAGT. This CDR3 reads CASSLETDQPQHF. Here the CDR3 DNA reads TGTGCCAGCAGTTTGGAGACGGATCAGCCCCAGCATTTT.

The rearrangement links TRBV30 to TRBJ2-3; D may be TRBD1 (5 bases). V was shortened by 1 base and J by 9 bases, with 8 bases between the two germline ends. The CDR3 totals 11 residues. Germline CDR1 is GTSNPN and CDR2 is SVGIG (reference sequence). CDR3 protein: CAWSEGSTQYF. The CDR3 DNA sequence: TGTGCCTGGAGTGAGGGGTCGACGCAGTATTTT.

The chain carries TRBV6-2 or TRBV6-3 and TRBJ2-5, with 7 bases lining up with TRBD2. Germline CDR1 MNHEY, CDR2 SVGEGT. The CDR3 contains 13 residues. V gave up 4 bases and J gave up 7 bases; unmatched junction bases: 6. CDR3 sequence (DNA): TGTGCCAGCAGTTCCAGCGGGACGGGGACCCAGTACTTC. Translation: CASSSSGTGTQYF.

This clone came up once. This rearrangement joins TRBV5-1 to TRBJ2-7; TRBD1 agrees at 7 bases. Trimming removed 0 bases from V and 2 bases from J; junction bases left unmatched: 8. From germline, CDR1 is SGHRS and CDR2 YFSETQ. CDR3 length equals 16 residues. CDR3 bases: TGCGCCAGCAGCTTGGGGCCGCAGGGGGAAACCTACGAGCAGTACTTC. As protein: CASSLGPQGETYEQYF.

The V call is TRBV6-5, the J call TRBJ1-1, with D tentatively TRBD1 (5 bases). This CDR3 is 13 amino acids long. Germline V gene sequence: CDR1 MNHEY, CDR2 SVGAGI. V was trimmed by 6 bases and J by 6 bases, leaving 14 bases between them. CDR3 bases: TGTGCCAGCAGGACGGGGGGTATACCTGAAGCTTTCTTT. Translation: CASRTGGIPEAFF.